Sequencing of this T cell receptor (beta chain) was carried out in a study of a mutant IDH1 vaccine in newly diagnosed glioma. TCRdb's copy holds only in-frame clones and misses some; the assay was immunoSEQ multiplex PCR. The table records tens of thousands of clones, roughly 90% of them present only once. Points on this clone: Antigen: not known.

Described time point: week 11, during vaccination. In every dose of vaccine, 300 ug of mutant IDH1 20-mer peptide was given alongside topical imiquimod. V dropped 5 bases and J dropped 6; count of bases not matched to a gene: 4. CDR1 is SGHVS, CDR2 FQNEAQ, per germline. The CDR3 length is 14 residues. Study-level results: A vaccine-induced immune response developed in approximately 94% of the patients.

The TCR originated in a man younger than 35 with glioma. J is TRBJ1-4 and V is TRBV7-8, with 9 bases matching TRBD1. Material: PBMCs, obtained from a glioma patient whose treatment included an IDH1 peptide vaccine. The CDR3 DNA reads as TGTGCCAGCAGCCCCGGGACAGGGTATGAAAAACTGTTTTTT. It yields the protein CASSPGTGYEKLFF.